Shown below are 21 T cell receptor beta chains from a single sample sequenced in a study of blood T cell repertoires in COVID-19. Here immunoSEQ multiplex PCR was the method, and the copy in TCRdb shows in-frame clones only, minus some. The sample comprises 150,000 to 200,000 clones, roughly 77% of which are singletons, and under 7% rests with the top ten. What was sequenced was peripheral blood. Receptors were obtained from a woman aged 35 to 49 with COVID-19, enrolled during active disease.

Notes on this clone: This sample also contains other DNA sequences that code for the same CDR3. The J gene is TRBJ1-2, the V gene TRBV12-3 or TRBV12-4; the D is unclear. Trimming shortened V by 3 bases and J by 2 bases, and 7 bases separated the two germline ends. The CDR3 covers 13 residues. The CDR3 sequence: CASSLGANYGYTF. The CDR3, as DNA: TGTGCCAGCAGTTTGGGCGCGAACTATGGCTACACCTTC.

The chain employs TRBV5-6 and TRBJ1-4; TRBD1 matches 8 bases. Germline V gene lookup returns CDR1 SGHDT and CDR2 YYEEEE. J gave up 4 bases and V 5 bases, and 7 bases lay outside the gene matches. CDR3 length: 15 amino acids. CDR3 amino acids: CASRRTGSGNEKLFF. The CDR3 DNA reads TGTGCCAGCAGACGGACAGGGTCTGGTAATGAAAAACTGTTTTTT.

The chain combines TRBV24-1 with TRBJ1-2; D unclear. The length of the CDR3 is 11 residues. The V end lost 2 bases, the J end lost 8 bases, and 5 bases lay between the germline ends. Germline CDR1 reads KGHDR; CDR2 reads SFDVKD. The CDR3 region has the DNA TGTGCCACCAGTGATTCTCTCGGCTACACCTTC. It specifies CATSDSLGYTF.

This clone has more than one count but fewer than ten. In DNA form, the CDR3 reads TGTGCCAGCAGTCACCTTTGGGGGGGGGAGTCACCCCTCCACTTT. The encoded protein is CASSHLWGGESPLHF. The rearrangement joins TRBV27 to TRBJ1-6, with D maybe TRBD1 (5 bases). The V end lost 5 bases, the J end lost 10 bases, and 18 bases lay between the germline ends. This CDR3 is 15 amino acids long. The germline CDR1 and CDR2 sequences are MNHEY and SMNVEV (reference sequence).

CDR3: CASSSTLLRSGRGAGNTIYF. The CDR3 DNA is TGTGCCAGCTCATCGACCCTGCTACGGTCAGGTCGGGGAGCTGGAAACACCATATATTTT. This chain joins TRBV18 and TRBJ1-3; D gene ambiguous. The CDR3 consists of 20 residues. The germline V gene has CDR1 KGHSH and CDR2 LQKENI. Trimming took 5 bases from V and 2 from J, leaving 28 bases between them. The variable domain in full, with the rest retrieved from reference TRBV18 and TRBJ1-3, is NAGVMQNPRHLVRRRGQEARLRCSPMKGHSHVYWYRQLPEEGLKFMVYLQKENIIDESGMPKERFSAEFPKEGPSILRIQQVVRGDSAAYFCASSSTLLRSGRGAGNTIYFGEGSWLTVV.

The genes are TRBV30 and TRBJ2-1; 10 positions match TRBD2. The CDR3 loop spans 15 amino acids. The V gene's germline CDR1 is GTSNPN and CDR2 SVGIG (reference sequence). The V and J ends lost 3 bases and 6 bases, in that order; junction bases with no gene match: 8. This CDR3 is CAWREPGLAFNEQFF. The CDR3 DNA reads TGTGCCTGGAGGGAACCGGGACTAGCGTTCAATGAGCAGTTCTTC.

Notes on this clone: A read error may account for a junction end that differs from germline. The V gene is TRBV7-2, the J gene TRBJ1-1; D uncertain. The CDR3 runs to 13 residues. Germline V gene lookup returns CDR1 SGHTA and CDR2 FQGNSA. CDR3 sequence reads: CASSLVAGGEAFF. The CDR3 nucleotides are TGTGCCAGCAGCTTAGTGGCGGGAGGTGAAGCTTTTTTT.

V and J are TRBV4-2 and TRBJ1-6, with 8 bases lining up with TRBD1. Germline CDR1 reads LGHNA; CDR2 reads YNFKEQ. The CDR3 covers 16 residues. The V and J ends lost 8 bases and 3 bases, in that order; junction bases with no gene match: 9. The CDR3 sequence is CASGPQGQDYNSPLHF. CDR3 coding DNA: TGTGCCAGCGGACCTCAGGGACAGGACTATAATTCACCCCTCCACTTT.

The rearrangement joins TRBV10-2 to TRBJ1-2; a possible D gene is TRBD1 (6 bases). Germline V CDR1 and CDR2: WSHSY, SAAADI. There are 14 residues in the CDR3. The V and J ends lost 3 bases and 5 bases respectively, with 13 bases between them. CDR3 in amino acids: CASSDGRGRYGYTF. The CDR3 DNA follows: TGCGCCAGCAGTGATGGCAGGGGAAGGTATGGCTACACCTTC.

This rearrangement joins TRBV10-3 to TRBJ2-3; 13 bases agree with TRBD2. CDR1 is ENHRY and CDR2 is SYGVKD in the germline V gene. This CDR3 has 17 residues. Trimming at V came to 4 bases and at J to 4 bases, leaving 8 bases not matched to a gene. The CDR3 coding sequence is TGTGCCATCAGTGGCACTAGCGGGAGGGCCTCCCCAGATACGCAGTATTTT. Its translation is CAISGTSGRASPDTQYF.

The rearrangement uses TRBV19 and TRBJ2-3, with TRBD2 as a possible D gene (6 bases). CDR1 is LNHDA, CDR2 SQIVND, per germline (reference sequence). Deletions cut 7 bases from V and 8 bases from J, with 19 bases between. The CDR3 length is 14 residues. The CDR3 sequence: CASTLTPTGGTQYF. The DNA for the CDR3 is TGTGCCAGTACCCTCACCCCCACCGGGGGTACGCAGTATTTT.

The table lists this clone with a few counts. The V and J genes are TRBV2 and TRBJ1-2; weak D call: TRBD1 (5 bases). This CDR3 is 14 amino acids long. Germline lookup yields CDR1 SNHLY and CDR2 FYNNEI. Deletions cut 1 base from V and 1 base from J, with 7 bases between. The CDR3 DNA reads TGTGCCAGCAGTGAAGACCAGGGTAACTATGGCTACACCTTC. Its translation is CASSEDQGNYGYTF. Together with reference TRBV2 and TRBJ1-2, the CDR3 gives the full variable domain: EPEVTQTPSHQVTQMGQEVILRCVPISNHLYFYWYRQILGQKVEFLVSFYNNEISEKSEIFDDQFSVERPDGSNFTLKIRSTKLEDSAMYFCASSEDQGNYGYTFGSGTRLTVV.

CDR3 residues: CASSRTHSYEQYF. In DNA form, the CDR3 reads TGTGCCAGCAGTAGGACACACTCCTACGAGCAGTACTTC. The chain employs TRBV2 and TRBJ2-7; perhaps TRBD1 as D (5 bases). CDR1 and CDR2 from the germline V gene are SNHLY and FYNNEI. The V and J ends lost 5 bases and 0 bases respectively, with 8 bases between them. The CDR3 extends over 13 amino acids.

This sequence joins TRBV2 and TRBJ1-5, with a weak D call TRBD1 (6 bases). V shed 6 bases and J shed 11 bases, with 11 bases lying between them. The V gene's germline CDR1 is SNHLY and CDR2 FYNNEI. This CDR3 is 11 amino acids long. CDR3 DNA: TGTGCCAGCAGCGGACAGTACTCCCAGCATTTT. Its protein is CASSGQYSQHF.

The rearrangement links TRBV23-1 to TRBJ1-2, with a tentative D call TRBD1 (5 bases). TRBV23-1 is an ORF for which the function is uncertain. The length of the CDR3 is 16 residues. V was shortened by 6 bases and J by 4 bases, with 21 bases between the two germline ends. CDR3 in amino acids: CASRAGTPRGGYGYTF. The DNA of the CDR3 is TGCGCCAGCAGGGCAGGTACTCCGCGGGGGGGCTATGGCTACACCTTC.

The genes are TRBV11-2 and TRBJ2-7; possible D gene TRBD2, 5 bases. Between the trimmed V and J ends, which lost 3 bases and 7 bases, there was a span of 10 bases. CDR1 and CDR2 (germline): SGHAT, FQNNGV. The CDR3 has 12 amino acids. The CDR3 sequence: CASSFLAREQYF. The CDR3 DNA follows: TGTGCCAGCAGCTTCTTAGCGAGAGAGCAGTACTTC.

V usage is TRBV19 and J usage is TRBJ1-5; 7 bases are a match to TRBD1. The CDR3 covers 15 residues. Germline CDR1 reads LNHDA; CDR2 reads SQIVND (reference sequence). The ends lost 6 bases at V and 4 bases at J; junction bases unmatched: 9. Written as DNA, the CDR3 is TGTGCCAGTAGCCCCCAGGGGGTAGCAAATCAGCCCCAGCATTTT. Translated, it gives CASSPQGVANQPQHF.

The chain has TRBV5-6 and TRBJ2-7, with 8 bases that match TRBD2. Unmatched junction bases numbered 8, after V lost 4 bases and J lost 2 bases. CDR3 length: 15 amino acids. Germline-derived CDR1 and CDR2 are SGHDT and YYEEEE. In DNA, the CDR3 is TGTGCCAGCAGCCCCGGGGCGGGGGGCGCCTACGAGCAGTACTTC. The encoded protein is CASSPGAGGAYEQYF.

The chain combines TRBV24-1 with TRBJ1-5, with 7 bases fitting TRBD1. V lost 0 bases and J lost 0; bases outside the gene matches: 4. The germline V gene encodes CDR1 KGHDR and CDR2 SFDVKD. This CDR3 is 17 amino acids long. The CDR3 DNA follows: TGTGCCACCAGTGATTTGGGGACAGTATATAGCAATCAGCCCCAGCATTTT. As protein: CATSDLGTVYSNQPQHF.

This chain connects TRBV4-3 to TRBJ1-2; possible D gene TRBD1, 5 bases. This CDR3 has 14 amino acids. V was trimmed by 4 bases and J by 4 bases, leaving 13 bases between them. Germline CDR1 reads LGHNA; CDR2 reads YSLEER. This CDR3 is CASSPGEGFYGYTF. Here the CDR3 DNA reads TGCGCCAGCAGCCCCGGGGAGGGGTTCTATGGCTACACCTTC.

V is TRBV20-1 and J is TRBJ1-5; D possibly corresponds to TRBD1 (5 bases). The CDR3 spans 14 residues. Trimming took 3 bases from V and 0 from J, leaving 9 bases between them. Germline lookup yields CDR1 DFQATT and CDR2 SNEGSKA (reference sequence). This CDR3 is CSASPGNSNQPQHF. The CDR3 coding sequence is TGCAGTGCTAGTCCAGGGAATAGCAATCAGCCCCAGCATTTT.